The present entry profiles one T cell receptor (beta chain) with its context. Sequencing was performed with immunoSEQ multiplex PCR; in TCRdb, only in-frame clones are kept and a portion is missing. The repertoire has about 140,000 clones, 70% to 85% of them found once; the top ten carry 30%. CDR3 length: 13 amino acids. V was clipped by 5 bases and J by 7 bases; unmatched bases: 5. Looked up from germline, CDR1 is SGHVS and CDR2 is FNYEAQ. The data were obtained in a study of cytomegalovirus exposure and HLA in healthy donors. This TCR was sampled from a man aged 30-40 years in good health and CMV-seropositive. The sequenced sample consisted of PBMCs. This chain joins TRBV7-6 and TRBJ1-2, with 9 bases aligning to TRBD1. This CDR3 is CASSDDRGGGYTF. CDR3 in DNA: TGTGCCAGCAGCGATGACAGGGGGGGTGGCTACACCTTC.